At least ten counts were recorded for the clone carrying this T cell receptor (beta chain). Each CDR3 protein is one row after TCRdb ran MiXCR on the 5' RACE reads. Of about 50,000 distinct CDR3 sequences listed, 6% to 8% are singletons. The data are from a study of early T cells in non-severe SARS-CoV-2 infection. V dropped 2 bases and J dropped 12 bases, with 6 bases sitting between them. The CDR3 has 11 amino acids. CDR1 SGHKS and CDR2 YYEKEE come from the germline V gene (reference sequence). The receptor comes from an adult who was a healthcare worker with PCR-confirmed SARS-CoV-2 infection or an uninfected control (not recorded which). The input for sequencing was whole blood, taken at baseline. This chain joins TRBV5-5 and TRBJ1-6; D remains ambiguous. The CDR3 reads CASSLPGPLHF. CDR3 bases: TGTGCCAGCAGCTTACCAGGACCCCTCCACTTT.